A selection of T cell receptor beta chains follows, all from one sample in a study of cytomegalovirus exposure and HLA in healthy donors. Libraries were prepared by immunoSEQ multiplex PCR; TCRdb keeps only in-frame clonotypes and omits some of them. There are about 210,000 clones in the sample; around 81% occur only once, and around 9.6% lies in the top ten. The sequencing input was PBMCs. The receptors here all came from a woman aged 50 to 60 in good health and CMV-seropositive. The CDR3 runs from the conserved cysteine through the conserved F or W. D genes are given only for firm matches. Clone size is shown for a subset of rows, as once, few, many or a class of expanded clone.

V gene	J gene	clone size	D gene	CDR3 DNA	CDR3 protein
TRBV11-2	TRBJ2-6	.	.	TGTGCCAGCAGCCTGGACAGAAGAAACGTCCTGACTTTC	CASSLDRRNVLTF
TRBV4-2	TRBJ2-2	.	TRBD2	TGTGCCAGCAGCCGGTGGACTAGCGGGGGGGCGGACACCGGGGAGCTGTTTTTT	CASSRWTSGGADTGELFF
TRBV19	TRBJ1-2	.	TRBD1	TGTGCCAGTAGCAGCTGGGGACAGGGCTCCTACTATGGCTACACCTTC	CASSSWGQGSYYGYTF
TRBV5-6	TRBJ1-1	.	TRBD1	TGTGCCAGCAGCAAAACGGGGACAGGGGTATTGTCTGAAGCTTTCTTT	CASSKTGTGVLSEAFF
TRBV13	TRBJ1-5	.	.	TGTGCCAGCAGCAAAGGGGCGCGTGTCAATCAGCCCCAGCATTTT	CASSKGARVNQPQHF
TRBV5-5	TRBJ1-2	few	.	TGTGCCAGCAGCTCGGTACTGCTAAGTAACTATGGCTACACCTTC	CASSSVLLSNYGYTF
TRBV30	TRBJ2-1	.	.	TGTGCCTGGAGGGGGCCCGATCGGGACTTCAATGAGCAGTTCTTC	CAWRGPDRDFNEQFF
TRBV2	TRBJ2-7	.	TRBD1	TGTGCCAGCAGTCGGACAGGGCCCTACGAGCAGTACTTC	CASSRTGPYEQYF
TRBV7-2	TRBJ1-4	.	TRBD1	TGTGCCAGCAGCTTAGCGGCAGGGGGCCTTGATCCACTGTTTTTT	CASSLAAGGLDPLFF
TRBV18	TRBJ2-5	.	.	TGTGCCAGCTCACCACTACGGCAACGTTTGGGCAGCATCGGGACCCAGTACTTC	CASSPLRQRLGSIGTQYF
TRBV7-8	TRBJ2-7	.	.	TGTGCCAGCAGCCCAGGCACAGGGATCGGATACGAGCAGTACTTC	CASSPGTGIGYEQYF
TRBV19	TRBJ2-3	.	.	TGTGCCAGTACCAAGTGGGGGGGCCCACGGACAGATACGCAGTATTTT	CASTKWGGPRTDTQYF
TRBV7-9	TRBJ1-5	.	TRBD1	TGTGCCAGCAGCTTAGGTACAGGGGCTAGCAATCAGCCCCAGCATTTT	CASSLGTGASNQPQHF
TRBV30	TRBJ2-7	.	.	TGTGCCTGGAGGAGGACAACCCGCTCCTACGAGCAGTACTTC	CAWRRTTRSYEQYF
TRBV5-1	TRBJ2-2	.	.	TGCGCCAGCCGTCTTACCGGGGAGCTGTTTTTT	CASRLTGELFF
TRBV5-5	TRBJ1-1	.	.	TGTGCCAGCAGCTTCGGGGAGGCTGAAGCTTTCTTT	CASSFGEAEAFF